These 15 T cell receptor beta chains came from one sample sequenced in a study of preoperative IRX-2 immunotherapy in early breast cancer. Repertoires were generated with immunoSEQ multiplex PCR, while TCRdb's copy carries only in-frame clones and drops some. The sample carries fewer than 70,000 clones, approximately 94% recorded once. The treatment here: preoperative locoregional IRX-2 cytokine immunotherapy. Sampling took place from a patient treated with IRX-2 immunotherapy. These receptors were taken from a human donor with breast cancer.

The table lists this clone with a count of one. The rearrangement links TRBV7-2 to TRBJ2-7, with 16 bases lining up with TRBD2. V shed 5 bases and J 3 bases; nucleotides not matched to a gene: 7. Germline V lookup: CDR1 SGHTA, CDR2 FQGNSA. The CDR3 totals 17 residues. CDR3 nucleotide sequence: TGTGCCAGCAGCCGGACCGGGACTAGCGGGGGGGGCTACGAGCAGTACTTC. Amino acids: CASSRTGTSGGGYEQYF.

The chain employs TRBV7-6 and TRBJ2-6; D uncertain. The germline CDR1 and CDR2 sequences are SGHVS and FNYEAQ. The CDR3 spans 15 residues. V shed 7 bases and J shed 0 bases, with 10 bases lying between them. This chain's CDR3 is CASTGTSSGANVLTF. The CDR3 nucleotides read TGTGCCAGCACCGGAACCAGCTCTGGGGCCAACGTCCTGACTTTC.

The V call is TRBV27, the J call TRBJ1-5; weak D call: TRBD1 (6 bases). V was trimmed by 5 bases and J by 3 bases, leaving 14 bases between them. Germline CDR1 reads MNHEY; CDR2 reads SMNVEV (reference sequence). The CDR3 consists of 15 residues. Written as DNA, the CDR3 is TGTGCCAGCAGTCCCGCCAGGGACACCAATCAGCCCCAGCATTTT. It codes for CASSPARDTNQPQHF.

The chain carries TRBV2 and TRBJ2-6; D ambiguous. Trimming pared 4 bases from V and 13 bases from J, leaving 11 bases between. Germline-derived CDR1 and CDR2 are SNHLY and FYNNEI. This CDR3 comprises 12 residues. CDR3 coding DNA: TGTGCCAGCAGTGGGGCAGCGAAGGTCCTGACTTTC. Translating it yields CASSGAAKVLTF. The full variable domain, rest sourced from reference TRBV2 and TRBJ2-6, is EPEVTQTPSHQVTQMGQEVILRCVPISNHLYFYWYRQILGQKVEFLVSFYNNEISEKSEIFDDQFSVERPDGSNFTLKIRSTKLEDSAMYFCASSGAAKVLTFGAGSRLTVL.

As DNA, the CDR3 is TGTGCCAGCAGTGAACTCGGCGGAGGCTCCTACAATGAGCAGTTCTTC. Translated, it gives CASSELGGGSYNEQFF. The chain employs TRBV6-1 and TRBJ2-1; D may be TRBD2 (5 bases). Germline V gene data show CDR1 as MNHNS and CDR2 as SASEGT. The CDR3 contains 16 residues. The ends were cut back, 2 bases at V and 0 bases at J, with 11 bases in the middle.

The chain uses TRBV19 and TRBJ1-6; 9 nucleotides align to TRBD1. This CDR3 has 15 amino acids. With V trimmed by 5 bases and J by 7 bases, 6 bases remained unmatched. Germline V lookup: CDR1 LNHDA, CDR2 SQIVND (reference sequence). The CDR3 region has the DNA TGTGCCAGTAGTCTCCAACAGGGGGCAAATTCACCCCTCCACTTT. Protein: CASSLQQGANSPLHF.

The V gene is TRBV9, the J gene TRBJ1-2, with no clear D. The CDR3 sequence is 12 residues long. V dropped 3 bases and J dropped 7 bases, with 10 bases sitting between them. Germline V CDR1 and CDR2: SGDLS, YYNGEE. The CDR3 nucleotides are TGTGCCAGCAGCGCGGAGGACGGTGGCTACACCTTC. Protein sequence: CASSAEDGGYTF. Complete variable domain (other parts from reference TRBV9 and TRBJ1-2): DSGVTQTPKHLITATGQRVTLRCSPRSGDLSVYWYQQSLDQGLQFLIQYYNGEERAKGNILERFSAQQFPDLHSELNLSSLELGDSALYFCASSAEDGGYTFGSGTRLTVV.

The chain has TRBV15 and TRBJ2-4; perhaps TRBD2 as D (7 bases). Trimming left V 0 bases short and J 3 bases short, with 15 bases between. CDR1 is LNHNV and CDR2 is YYDKDF in the germline V gene (reference sequence). CDR3 size: 17 residues. In nucleotides, the CDR3 is TGTGCCACCAGCAGAGATTCCGGGGGGCCGGGCAAAAACATTCAGTACTTC. This sequence encodes CATSRDSGGPGKNIQYF.

V gene TRBV9 combines with J gene TRBJ2-7; 9 positions agree with TRBD1. V was clipped by 6 bases and J by 3 bases; unmatched bases: 10. This CDR3 has 15 residues. Germline assignment: CDR1 SGDLS and CDR2 YYNGEE. The CDR3 coding sequence is TGTGCCAGCATTAGCCTGATGGACAGGGGCTACGAGCAGTACTTC. Translating gives CASISLMDRGYEQYF.

This clone was detected only a few times. The chain has TRBV15 and TRBJ1-5, with TRBD1 identical over 7 bases. Trimming cost V 8 bases and J 1 base; bases outside gene matches: 11. This CDR3 comprises 16 residues. Germline V lookup: CDR1 LNHNV, CDR2 YYDKDF (reference sequence). The DNA of the CDR3 is TGTGCCACCCAGGGGGACTCGGTCGGGAGCAATCAGCCCCAGCATTTT. This codes for CATQGDSVGSNQPQHF.

This chain links TRBV30 with TRBJ1-2, with D maybe TRBD1 (6 bases). The CDR3 is 14 amino acids. V shed 2 bases and J shed 4 bases, with 14 bases lying between them. The germline V gene has CDR1 GTSNPN and CDR2 SVGIG (reference sequence). The CDR3 nucleotides read TGTGCCTGGAGTCCTTATCCAGGGGTCTATGGCTACACCTTC. Translation: CAWSPYPGVYGYTF.

This clone has only one observation. The chain has TRBV6-5 and TRBJ2-7; 11 bases map to TRBD2. The length of the CDR3 is 14 residues. The germline V gene encodes CDR1 MNHEY and CDR2 SVGAGI. With 10 bases clipped from V and 2 bases from J, the junction kept 7 bases outside the gene matches. Here the CDR3 reads CATGGTSGAYEQYF. CDR3 DNA sequence: TGTGCCACCGGGGGGACTAGCGGAGCCTACGAGCAGTACTTC.

This clone is a singleton in its sample. The chain links TRBV7-2 to TRBJ2-2, with 8 bases fitting TRBD1. CDR3 length: 14 amino acids. The trim removed 11 bases at V and 4 bases at J, leaving 9 bases unmatched. Germline CDR1 reads SGHTA; CDR2 reads FQGNSA. Here the CDR3 DNA reads TGTGCCTGCAACCGGGACAGGTTCACCGGGGAGCTGTTTTTT. This codes for CACNRDRFTGELFF.

The chain is built from TRBV9 and TRBJ2-7; the match to TRBD1 covers 7 bases. Germline lookup yields CDR1 SGDLS and CDR2 YYNGEE. This CDR3 has 12 residues. J lost 3 bases, V lost 9 bases, and 6 bases had no gene match. CDR3 in DNA: TGTGCCACTCGACAGGGTCTCTACGAGCAGTACTTC. This encodes CATRQGLYEQYF.

CDR3 bases: TGCGCCAGCAGCCAAGTGGGACAGGACGGGGAGCTGTTTTTT. Its protein is CASSQVGQDGELFF. J is TRBJ2-2 and V is TRBV4-1; 8 positions agree with TRBD1. After removal of 1 base from V and 7 bases from J, the junction contained 2 bases not matched to a gene. The CDR3 consists of 14 residues. Germline loops: CDR1 MGHRA, CDR2 YSYEKL.